A selection of T cell receptor beta chains follows, all from one sample in a study of early T cells in non-severe SARS-CoV-2 infection. TCRdb independently ran MiXCR on the 5' RACE reads; one entry per CDR3 protein. The sample includes tens of thousands of distinct CDR3 sequences, 5.5% to 7% of them seen just once. Input material: whole blood. The receptors here all came from an adult who was a healthcare worker with PCR-confirmed SARS-CoV-2 infection or an uninfected control (not recorded which). Each CDR3 is given with its conserved first and last residue. A D gene is named only where the DNA matches it firmly. Size is omitted from some rows. Given values are once, few, many or a class for expanded clones.

D gene,J gene,V gene,clone size,CDR3 protein,CDR3 DNA
-,TRBJ1-5,TRBV29-1,many,CSVVTGREQSQHF,TGCAGCGTTGTCACAGGGAGAGAACAGTCCCAGCATTTT
TRBD1,TRBJ2-1,TRBV28,many,CASSLPPAGQGASEQFF,TGTGCCAGCAGTTTACCACCAGCGGGACAGGGGGCTAGTGAGCAGTTCTTC
TRBD2,TRBJ2-2,TRBV20-1,many,CSAWTSGNTGELFF,TGCAGTGCGTGGACTAGCGGGAACACCGGGGAGCTGTTTTTT
-,TRBJ2-2,TRBV12-5,few,CASGFTGSGTTDTGELFF,TGTGCTAGTGGTTTCACGGGTTCCGGGACAACCGACACCGGGGAGCTGTTTTTT
-,TRBJ2-7,TRBV4-1,many,CASSQEVGTLSYEQYF,TGCGCCAGCAGCCAAGAAGTTGGGACCCTCTCCTACGAGCAGTACTTC
-,TRBJ1-2,TRBV12-3/TRBV12-4,-,CASRDYPGPRGHGYTF,TGTGCCAGCAGAGATTACCCGGGACCCCGGGGGCATGGCTACACCTTC
TRBD2,TRBJ2-5,TRBV6-1,many,CASSELAGGPETQYF,TGTGCCAGCAGTGAATTAGCGGGAGGGCCAGAGACCCAGTACTTC
-,TRBJ2-7,TRBV6-6,many,CASSYQDGYEQYF,TGTGCCAGCTCTTACCAGGATGGCTACGAGCAGTACTTC
-,TRBJ2-1,TRBV18,many,CASSLSENEQFF,TGTGCCAGCTCACTCTCCGAGAATGAGCAGTTCTTC
-,TRBJ1-5,TRBV27,many,CASSRTATGPNQPQHF,TGTGCCAGCAGCCGCACCGCGACAGGCCCCAATCAGCCCCAGCATTTT
-,TRBJ2-5,TRBV11-2,many,CASSLRDLETQYF,TGTGCCAGCAGCCTAAGGGACCTAGAGACCCAGTACTTC
TRBD2,TRBJ2-7,TRBV6-5,few,CASSDSSGSGEQYF,TGTGCCAGCAGTGATTCTAGCGGGAGTGGCGAGCAGTACTTC
TRBD2,TRBJ2-2,TRBV7-8,many,CASSASGRGLAGGRRTGELFF,TGTGCCAGCAGCGCGTCGGGGAGAGGACTAGCGGGAGGAAGACGGACCGGGGAGCTGTTTTTT
-,TRBJ2-4,TRBV6-6,many,CASTLGGAGTKNIQYF,TGTGCCAGCACCCTAGGGGGGGCCGGGACCAAAAACATTCAGTACTTC
TRBD2,TRBJ2-2,TRBV20-1,many,CSARASGRIHTGELFF,TGCAGTGCTAGAGCTAGCGGGAGGATCCACACCGGGGAGCTGTTTTTT
-,TRBJ2-1,TRBV6-1,medium-sized,CASSDGGEPYNEQFF,TGTGCCAGCAGTGATGGGGGAGAACCCTACAATGAGCAGTTCTTC
TRBD2,TRBJ2-1,TRBV29-1,many,CSVLRTSGIPYNEQFF,TGCAGCGTCCTAAGGACTAGCGGGATCCCCTACAATGAGCAGTTCTTC
-,TRBJ2-7,TRBV11-2,many,CASSLERETSSYEQYF,TGTGCCAGCAGCTTAGAACGCGAAACTAGCTCCTACGAGCAGTACTTC
TRBD1,TRBJ2-7,TRBV6-6,few,CASSYSGDRSEQYF,TGTGCCAGCAGTTACTCGGGGGACAGGAGCGAGCAGTACTTC
TRBD2,TRBJ2-7,TRBV25-1,many,CASSTSGSSYEQYF,TGTGCCAGCAGTACTAGCGGGAGCTCCTACGAGCAGTACTTC
-,TRBJ1-1,TRBV19,many,CASSISVNTEAFF,TGTGCCAGTAGTATATCGGTGAACACTGAAGCTTTCTTT
-,TRBJ2-1,TRBV21-1,many,CASSKVRGAGLAGEDEQFF,TGTGCCAGCAGCAAAGTTCGGGGGGCAGGACTAGCGGGAGAGGATGAGCAGTTCTTC
-,TRBJ1-1,TRBV7-9,few,CASSQTVIEKAFF,TGTGCCAGCAGCCAGACAGTCATCGAGAAAGCTTTCTTT
TRBD1,TRBJ2-5,TRBV10-2,few,CASSEDRGETQYF,TGCGCCAGCAGTGAGGACAGGGGAGAGACCCAGTACTTC
-,TRBJ2-1,TRBV30,many,CARNGASTYNEQFF,TGTGCCCGGAATGGGGCTAGCACTTACAATGAGCAGTTCTTC
TRBD1,TRBJ2-2,TRBV6-4,once,CASSSGQAVTGELFF,TGTGCCAGCAGTTCCGGACAGGCGGTCACCGGGGAGCTGTTTTTT
TRBD1,TRBJ1-4,TRBV7-9,many,CASSFRQGDEKLFF,TGTGCCAGCAGCTTTAGACAGGGGGATGAAAAACTGTTTTTT
TRBD1,TRBJ1-1,TRBV18,many,CASSPDRGLMGITEAFF,TGTGCCAGCTCACCGGACAGGGGCTTGATGGGCATCACTGAAGCTTTCTTT
-,TRBJ2-7,TRBV25-1,many,CASSDSLSEQYF,TGTGCCAGCAGTGATTCCCTGTCCGAGCAGTACTTC
TRBD2,TRBJ2-7,TRBV5-5,many,CASSLDGTSVNEQYF,TGTGCCAGCAGCTTGGATGGGACTAGCGTCAACGAGCAGTACTTC
TRBD1,TRBJ2-1,TRBV5-6,many,CASSYDFSRDSLYNEQFF,TGTGCCAGCAGCTACGATTTCTCCCGGGACAGTCTTTACAATGAGCAGTTCTTC
-,TRBJ2-1,TRBV5-1,many,CASAGQSSYNEQFF,TGCGCCAGCGCAGGACAGAGCTCCTACAATGAGCAGTTCTTC
TRBD2,TRBJ2-5,TRBV6-5,many,CASSTGGSRETQYF,TGTGCCAGCAGTACAGGCGGGAGTCGGGAGACCCAGTACTTC
-,TRBJ2-5,TRBV7-9,-,CASSLNRRETQYF,TGTGCCAGCAGCTTGAACAGGAGGGAGACCCAGTACTTC
TRBD1,TRBJ1-4,TRBV20-1,many,CSATRTGGNEKLFF,TGCAGTGCTACCCGGACAGGGGGAAATGAAAAACTGTTTTTT
-,TRBJ1-1,TRBV27,many,CASSLVGGGDTEAFF,TGTGCCAGCAGTTTAGTAGGGGGAGGGGACACTGAAGCTTTCTTT
-,TRBJ2-1,TRBV18,many,CASSPMAGAYNEQFF,TGTGCCAGCTCACCAATGGCAGGGGCCTACAATGAGCAGTTCTTC
TRBD2,TRBJ2-1,TRBV29-1,few,CSAQGLAGDPSYNEQFF,TGCAGCGCACAAGGGCTAGCGGGAGACCCCTCCTACAATGAGCAGTTCTTC
-,TRBJ2-1,TRBV7-9,-,CASSLGGADNEQFF,TGTGCCAGCAGCTTAGGTGGGGCCGACAATGAGCAGTTCTTC
-,TRBJ2-7,TRBV18,-,CASSPDQLYEQYF,TGTGCCAGCTCGCCCGACCAACTCTACGAGCAGTACTTC
-,TRBJ1-2,TRBV4-1,many,CASSQDWGANYGYTF,TGCGCCAGCAGCCAAGATTGGGGGGCCAACTATGGCTACACCTTC
TRBD1,TRBJ2-7,TRBV12-3/TRBV12-4,many,CASSFSQGAKQYF,TGTGCCAGCAGTTTCTCGCAGGGGGCTAAGCAGTACTTC
-,TRBJ1-4,TRBV27,-,CASRAEGLPRKKLFF,TGTGCCAGCAGAGCCGAAGGGCTCCCGCGCAAGAAACTGTTTTTT